Listed here are 7 T cell receptor beta chains from one sample, sequenced in a study of cytomegalovirus exposure and HLA in healthy donors. With 60 Vbeta and 13 Jbeta primers, the PCR was carried out. The data were produced by immunoSEQ multiplex PCR, yet TCRdb's version contains in-frame clones alone and is incomplete. Of approximately 150,000 clones in the sample, approximately 72% were seen once. Sequences were obtained from PBMCs. Receptor source: a human donor in good health.

This chain links TRBV7-9 with TRBJ2-7; possibly TRBD2 for D (6 bases). Germline lookup yields CDR1 SEHNR and CDR2 FQNEAQ (reference sequence). V was shortened by 8 bases and J by 1 base, with 15 bases between the two germline ends. The CDR3 has 14 amino acids. The CDR3 reads CASRTGDSSYEQYF. CDR3 coding DNA: TGTGCCAGCCGAACTGGGGACTCGTCCTACGAGCAGTACTTC. The entire variable domain, with the rest obtained from reference TRBV7-9 and TRBJ2-7, is as follows: DTGVSQNPRHKITKRGQNVTFRCDPISEHNRLYWYRQTLGQGPEFLTYFQNEAQLEKSRLLSDRFSAERPKGSFSTLEIQRTEQGDSAMYLCASRTGDSSYEQYFGPGTRLTVT.

The chain employs TRBV27 and TRBJ2-2; possible D gene TRBD1, 5 bases. CDR1 MNHEY and CDR2 SMNVEV come from the germline V gene (reference sequence). The length of the CDR3 is 13 residues. V lost 4 bases, J lost 4 bases, and 7 bases lay in between. CDR3 sequence: CASSSTVTGELFF. The CDR3 bases are TGTGCCAGCAGTTCGACAGTCACCGGGGAGCTGTTTTTT.

This chain connects TRBV7-6 to TRBJ2-3, with D perhaps matching TRBD2 (5 bases). The germline V gene encodes CDR1 SGHVS and CDR2 FNYEAQ. This CDR3 comprises 15 residues. Between the trimmed V and J ends, which lost 4 bases and 1 base, there was a span of 12 bases. The CDR3 DNA reads as TGTGCCAGCAGCTCGAAAGACTACGGCACAGATACGCAGTATTTT. Protein product: CASSSKDYGTDTQYF.

The rearrangement joins TRBV30 to TRBJ1-3; D remains ambiguous. From germline, CDR1 is GTSNPN and CDR2 SVGIG (reference sequence). The germline V and J ends were trimmed by 3 bases and 1 base, with 4 bases remaining between them. This CDR3 comprises 12 residues. CDR3 bases: TGTGCCTGGAGCCCTTCTGGAAACACCATATATTTT. It codes for CAWSPSGNTIYF.

This clone occurred a few times. The V call is TRBV7-9, the J call TRBJ2-3, with 10 bases matching TRBD1. This CDR3 has 15 amino acids. The V gene's germline CDR1 is SEHNR and CDR2 FQNEAQ (reference sequence). With 3 bases clipped from V and 4 bases from J, the junction kept 4 bases outside the gene matches. CDR3 amino acids: CASSLGQGIADTQYF. CDR3 in DNA: TGTGCCAGCAGCTTGGGACAGGGGATCGCAGATACGCAGTATTTT.

This clone was counted only a few times. This chain links TRBV5-1 with TRBJ2-3; TRBD2 matches 10 bases. Per the germline V gene, CDR1 is SGHRS and CDR2 is YFSETQ. The CDR3 has 18 amino acids. V gave up 1 base and J gave up 2 bases; unmatched junction bases: 10. The CDR3 sequence: CASSLMVSGGSFTDTQYF. The CDR3 region has the DNA TGCGCCAGCAGCTTGATGGTTAGCGGGGGGTCCTTCACAGATACGCAGTATTTT.

The chain combines TRBV6-5 with TRBJ2-1; D is unclear. Trimming left V 2 bases short and J 2 bases short, with 10 bases between. Per germline, CDR1 MNHEY and CDR2 SVGAGI. CDR3 length equals 15 residues. CDR3 protein: CASSYRLGPYNEQFF. In nucleotides, the CDR3 is TGTGCCAGCAGTTACCGGCTGGGCCCCTACAATGAGCAGTTCTTC.